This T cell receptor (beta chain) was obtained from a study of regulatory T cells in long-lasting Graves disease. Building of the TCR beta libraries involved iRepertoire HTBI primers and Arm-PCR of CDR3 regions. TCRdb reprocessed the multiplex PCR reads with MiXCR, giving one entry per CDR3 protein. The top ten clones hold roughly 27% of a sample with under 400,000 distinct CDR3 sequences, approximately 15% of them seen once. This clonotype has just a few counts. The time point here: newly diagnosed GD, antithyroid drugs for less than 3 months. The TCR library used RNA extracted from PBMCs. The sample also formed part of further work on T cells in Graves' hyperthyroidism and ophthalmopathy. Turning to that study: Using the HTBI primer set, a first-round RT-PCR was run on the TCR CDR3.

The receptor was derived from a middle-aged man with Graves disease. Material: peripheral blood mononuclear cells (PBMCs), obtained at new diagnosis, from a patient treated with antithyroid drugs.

The CDR3 loop is CASMIGDTQYF. DNA for the CDR3: TGTGCCAGTATGATTGGAGATACGCAGTATTTT. The chain couples TRBV6-2 or TRBV6-3 to TRBJ2-3; D gene unclear. The ends were cut back, 9 bases at V and 5 bases at J, with 9 bases in the middle. CDR3 length equals 11 residues. The germline V gene encodes CDR1 MNHEY and CDR2 SVGEGT.